A single sample is the source of the 32 T cell receptor beta chains below, sequenced in a study of blood T cell repertoires in COVID-19. Clones were read by immunoSEQ multiplex PCR, and TCRdb kept only the in-frame ones, dropping some. The sample records about 210,000 clones, roughly 89% being singletons. Input material: PBMCs or T cells enriched from blood (not recorded which). Receptors were obtained from a man younger than 35 with acute COVID-19.

The chain couples TRBV7-9 to TRBJ1-1; TRBD1 matches at 9 bases. Trimming took 4 bases from V and 5 from J; bases not matched to a gene: 8. Germline CDR1 reads SEHNR; CDR2 reads FQNEAQ (reference sequence). The CDR3 consists of 15 residues. The chain's CDR3 is CASSWGQGRETEAFF. The DNA of the CDR3 is TGTGCCAGCAGCTGGGGACAGGGAAGGGAGACTGAAGCTTTCTTT.

V and J are TRBV11-3 and TRBJ2-1, with TRBD2 matching over 7 bases. CDR1 SGHNT and CDR2 YENEEA come from the germline V gene. The junction had 6 bases not matched to a gene; V was cut back by 2 bases and J by 2 bases. The CDR3 is made up of 16 amino acids. The CDR3, as DNA: TGTGCCAGCAGCTTAAGTGGCAGCGGGGCCTACAATGAGCAGTTCTTC. Translated: CASSLSGSGAYNEQFF.

The chain employs TRBV4-1 and TRBJ2-7; 7 positions agree with TRBD2. Looked up from germline, CDR1 is MGHRA and CDR2 is YSYEKL. The CDR3 contains 15 residues. After removal of 1 base from V and 2 bases from J, the junction contained 5 bases not matched to a gene. CDR3 amino acids: CASSQGASGTYEQYF. Written as DNA, the CDR3 is TGCGCCAGCAGCCAAGGAGCTAGCGGAACCTACGAGCAGTACTTC.

This rearrangement joins TRBV5-4 to TRBJ2-7; D is possibly TRBD1 (6 bases). This CDR3 comprises 15 residues. The germline V and J ends were trimmed by 1 base and 2 bases, with 13 bases remaining between them. CDR1 SGHNT and CDR2 YYREEE come from the germline V gene (reference sequence). CDR3 nucleotides: TGTGCCAGCAGCTTGCCTGCCAGGGGAACCTACGAGCAGTACTTC. This codes for CASSLPARGTYEQYF.

The chain combines TRBV7-9 with TRBJ2-3; D is unresolved. V lost 5 bases, J lost 8 bases, and 11 bases lay in between. The germline V gene encodes CDR1 SEHNR and CDR2 FQNEAQ (reference sequence). This CDR3 has 12 residues. The CDR3 sequence: CASSPSISTQYF. CDR3 nucleotide sequence: TGTGCCAGCAGCCCCTCGATTAGTACGCAGTATTTT.

V gene TRBV20-1 combines with J gene TRBJ2-7; maybe TRBD2 (6 bases). The V and J ends lost 3 bases and 5 bases respectively, with 8 bases between them. The CDR3 has 11 residues. Germline lookup yields CDR1 DFQATT and CDR2 SNEGSKA (reference sequence). The CDR3: CSASAGNEQYF. CDR3 in DNA: TGCAGTGCTAGTGCGGGGAACGAGCAGTACTTC.

The chain links TRBV7-9 to TRBJ1-1, with D unclear. The CDR3 has 11 residues. V was shortened by 4 bases and J by 3 bases, with 3 bases between the two germline ends. Germline V CDR1 and CDR2: SEHNR, FQNEAQ (reference sequence). CDR3 in amino acids: CASSSYTEAFF. DNA of the CDR3: TGTGCCAGCAGCTCCTACACTGAAGCTTTCTTT.

As regards this clone: Other DNA sequences in the sample encode the same CDR3. The chain uses TRBV24-1 and TRBJ1-5, with 10 positions matching TRBD1. This CDR3 has 15 amino acids. Germline CDR1 and CDR2: KGHDR and SFDVKD. V lost 3 bases to trimming and J lost 5 bases; unmatched junction nucleotides: 3. The DNA for the CDR3 is TGTGCCACCAGTGATCCGACAGGGGGCGATCAGCCCCAGCATTTT. Translating gives CATSDPTGGDQPQHF.

The J gene is TRBJ2-1, the V gene TRBV7-2; 7 bases map to TRBD2. The CDR3 covers 16 residues. CDR1 and CDR2 from the germline V gene are SGHTA and FQGNSA. Unmatched junction bases numbered 13, after V lost 5 bases and J lost 6 bases. CDR3 loop: CASSLWGGRMANEQFF. The CDR3 bases are TGTGCCAGCAGCCTTTGGGGGGGGAGGATGGCCAATGAGCAGTTCTTC.

This chain connects TRBV28 to TRBJ2-3, with D possibly matching TRBD1 (5 bases). CDR3 size: 12 residues. The V end lost 5 bases, the J end lost 4 bases, and 7 bases lay between the germline ends. Germline lookup yields CDR1 MDHEN and CDR2 SYDVKM. Here the CDR3 reads CASSMTADTQYF. CDR3 nucleotide sequence: TGTGCCAGCAGTATGACAGCAGATACGCAGTATTTT.

In DNA form, the CDR3 reads TGTGCCTGGAGTGTGTGGACAGCAGGCTACGAGCAGTACTTC. Its translation: CAWSVWTAGYEQYF. V gene TRBV30 combines with J gene TRBJ2-7; D perhaps matches TRBD1 (6 bases). V was shortened by 0 bases and J by 3 bases, with 12 bases between the two germline ends. The CDR3 covers 14 residues. Germline-derived CDR1 and CDR2 are GTSNPN and SVGIG (reference sequence).

The CDR3 protein is CASSGAGLAGTGELFF. CDR3 DNA: TGTGCCAGCAGTGGTGCGGGACTAGCGGGCACCGGGGAGCTGTTTTTT. The gene calls are TRBV9 and TRBJ2-2, with 12 bases that match TRBD2. Trimming cost V 5 bases and J 4 bases; bases outside gene matches: 6. The CDR3 consists of 16 residues. The germline V gene encodes CDR1 SGDLS and CDR2 YYNGEE.

The chain couples TRBV11-2 to TRBJ2-5; 7 bases line up with TRBD1. Looked up from germline, CDR1 is SGHAT and CDR2 is FQNNGV. V was clipped by 5 bases and J by 2 bases; unmatched bases: 5. This CDR3 has 14 amino acids. This chain's CDR3 is CASSLGQSQETQYF. The CDR3 DNA follows: TGTGCCAGCAGCCTGGGACAGTCTCAAGAGACCCAGTACTTC.

The CDR3 is CAIKEGTGGGEQYF. CDR3 nucleotide sequence: TGTGCCATCAAGGAGGGGACAGGGGGCGGCGAGCAGTACTTC. The chain combines TRBV10-3 with TRBJ2-7, with 12 bases fitting TRBD1. Trimming took 7 bases from V and 6 from J; bases not matched to a gene: 7. CDR3 length equals 14 residues. Per the germline V gene, CDR1 is ENHRY and CDR2 is SYGVKD.

This chain links TRBV30 with TRBJ1-2; 7 bases line up with TRBD1. Germline lookup yields CDR1 GTSNPN and CDR2 SVGIG (reference sequence). After removal of 6 bases from V and 1 base from J, the junction contained 14 bases not matched to a gene. The CDR3 runs to 16 residues. The CDR3 is CACPLRTGEGNYGYTF. In nucleotides, the CDR3 is TGTGCCTGCCCTCTGAGGACAGGCGAGGGTAACTATGGCTACACCTTC.

The chain employs TRBV30 and TRBJ2-7; 8 bases match TRBD1. Trimming removed 4 bases from V and 7 bases from J; junction bases left unmatched: 6. Looked up from germline, CDR1 is GTSNPN and CDR2 is SVGIG (reference sequence). CDR3 length: 12 amino acids. CDR3 nucleotides: TGTGCCTGGACAGGGGGCGCGGGGGAGCAGTACTTC. It yields the protein CAWTGGAGEQYF.

This chain links TRBV5-6 with TRBJ2-7; 7 nucleotides line up with TRBD1. This CDR3 contains 12 residues. Germline V gene data show CDR1 as SGHDT and CDR2 as YYEEEE. V was clipped by 4 bases and J by 6 bases; unmatched bases: 4. CDR3 nucleotide sequence: TGTGCCAGCAGCAAGACAGGGCCCGAGCAGTACTTC. This translates into CASSKTGPEQYF.

The chain links TRBV9 to TRBJ2-7, with TRBD2 matching 10 bases. The germline V gene encodes CDR1 SGDLS and CDR2 YYNGEE. Unmatched junction bases numbered 5, after V lost 0 bases and J lost 5 bases. The CDR3 is 15 amino acids. CDR3 bases: TGTGCCAGCAGCGTAGGAGGGAGCGGGAGGGACGAGCAGTACTTC. Its protein product is CASSVGGSGRDEQYF.

The rearrangement links TRBV19 to TRBJ1-5; 7 positions match TRBD1. The CDR3 has 15 amino acids. The germline gives CDR1 LNHDA, CDR2 SQIVND (reference sequence). V dropped 6 bases and J dropped 4; count of bases not matched to a gene: 9. The CDR3 spells CASSSRGDGNQPQHF. Written as DNA, the CDR3 is TGTGCCAGTAGCTCCAGGGGGGATGGGAATCAGCCCCAGCATTTT.

The chain is built from TRBV3-1 (or the pseudogene TRBV3-2) and TRBJ2-7; D is uncertain. Per germline, CDR1 LGHDT and CDR2 YNNKEL (reference sequence). V lost 0 bases to trimming and J lost 0 bases, with 9 bases between them. The CDR3 contains 15 residues. The CDR3 reads CASSQDTRYSYEQYF. CDR3 coding DNA: TGTGCCAGCAGCCAAGATACGCGGTACTCCTACGAGCAGTACTTC.

The chain couples TRBV2 to TRBJ2-1; perhaps TRBD2 as D (6 bases). Between the trimmed V and J ends, which lost 7 bases and 8 bases, there was a span of 15 bases. This CDR3 comprises 13 residues. CDR1 and CDR2 (germline): SNHLY, FYNNEI. The CDR3 DNA is TGTGCCAGCATCAGGACTGGCGGGGATGAGCAGTTCTTC. Amino acid sequence: CASIRTGGDEQFF. Looking up the rest from reference TRBV2 and TRBJ2-1 gives the full variable domain: EPEVTQTPSHQVTQMGQEVILRCVPISNHLYFYWYRQILGQKVEFLVSFYNNEISEKSEIFDDQFSVERPDGSNFTLKIRSTKLEDSAMYFCASIRTGGDEQFFGPGTRLTVL.

The J gene is TRBJ1-5, the V gene TRBV5-8; D unresolved. V was clipped by 3 bases and J by 0 bases, with 10 bases between them. The CDR3 length is 15 residues. Germline-derived CDR1 and CDR2 are SGHTS and YDEGEE. The DNA of the CDR3 is TGTGCCAGCAGCTCCCGACTGAGTAGCAATCAGCCCCAGCATTTT. It encodes CASSSRLSSNQPQHF. Full variable domain (outside the CDR3, taken from reference TRBV5-8 and TRBJ1-5): EAGVTQSPTHLIKTRGQQATLRCSPISGHTSVYWYQQALGLGLQFLLWYDEGEERNRGNFPPRFSGRQFPNYSSELNVNALELEDSALYLCASSSRLSSNQPQHFGDGTRLSIL.

This sequence joins TRBV5-5 and TRBJ1-6; 9 positions agree with TRBD1. The germline gives CDR1 SGHKS, CDR2 YYEKEE (reference sequence). V was pared by 0 bases and J by 4 bases, with 2 bases of the junction left unmatched. The CDR3 is made up of 16 amino acids. CDR3 loop: CASSLAGQGYNSPLHF. Written as DNA, the CDR3 is TGTGCCAGCAGCTTGGCGGGACAGGGTTATAATTCACCCCTCCACTTT.

V is TRBV9 and J is TRBJ1-1; D ambiguous. This CDR3 comprises 13 residues. CDR1 is SGDLS, CDR2 YYNGEE, per germline. Trimming cost V 3 bases and J 4 bases, with 10 bases left between them. The CDR3 reads CASSARDVTEAFF. In DNA, the CDR3 is TGTGCCAGCAGCGCTCGGGATGTCACTGAAGCTTTCTTT.

V is TRBV7-8 and J is TRBJ1-4; no clear D. Trimming left V 0 bases short and J 8 bases short, with 13 bases between. The CDR3 runs 15 residues. Looked up from germline, CDR1 is SGHVS and CDR2 is FQNEAQ. The CDR3 DNA reads as TGTGCCAGCAGCTTAGCCCCACTCAAGAGAGAAAAACTGTTTTTT. It is translated as CASSLAPLKREKLFF.

The chain is built from TRBV5-5 and TRBJ2-1; perhaps TRBD2 as D (6 bases). Germline V gene data show CDR1 as SGHKS and CDR2 as YYEKEE (reference sequence). V gave up 4 bases and J gave up 3 bases, with 14 bases separating them. CDR3 size: 15 residues. CDR3 in DNA: TGTGCCAGCAGCCGGGGTAGCGGATACTACAATGAGCAGTTCTTC. Its protein is CASSRGSGYYNEQFF.

The chain carries TRBV9 and TRBJ2-3, with unresolved D. V was pared by 0 bases and J by 0 bases, with 8 bases between. The germline CDR1 and CDR2 sequences are SGDLS and YYNGEE. CDR3 length: 15 amino acids. For the CDR3, the DNA is TGTGCCAGCAGCGTAGACGTGACTAGCACAGATACGCAGTATTTT. Its protein is CASSVDVTSTDTQYF.

The chain employs TRBV7-8 and TRBJ2-5; 11 bases are a match to TRBD2. V was pared by 2 bases and J by 5 bases, with 13 bases of the junction left unmatched. Germline CDR1 is SGHVS and CDR2 is FQNEAQ. CDR3 length: 18 residues. CDR3: CASSLSPSSGRARETQYF. In nucleotides, the CDR3 is TGTGCCAGCAGCTTATCCCCGAGTAGCGGGAGGGCCCGGGAGACCCAGTACTTC. Using reference TRBV7-8 and TRBJ2-5 for the parts outside the CDR3, the full variable domain is GAGVSQSPRYKVAKRGQDVALRCDPISGHVSLFWYQQALGQGPEFLTYFQNEAQLDKSGLPSDRFFAERPEGSVSTLKIQRTQQEDSAVYLCASSLSPSSGRARETQYFGPGTRLLVL.

This clone was seen a few times. The chain joins TRBV19 to TRBJ1-5; the D gene is possibly TRBD1 (6 bases). This CDR3 region has 15 residues. Germline-derived CDR1 and CDR2 are LNHDA and SQIVND (reference sequence). The V end lost 1 base, the J end lost 1 base, and 8 bases lay between the germline ends. The chain's CDR3 is CASSIGGGSNQPQHF. The CDR3 nucleotides read TGTGCCAGTAGTATAGGAGGGGGAAGCAATCAGCCCCAGCATTTT. Variable domain in full (rest from reference TRBV19 and TRBJ1-5): DGGITQSPKYLFRKEGQNVTLSCEQNLNHDAMYWYRQDPGQGLRLIYYSQIVNDFQKGDIAEGYSVSREKKESFPLTVTSAQKNPTAFYLCASSIGGGSNQPQHFGDGTRLSIL.

The chain employs TRBV3-1 (or the pseudogene TRBV3-2) and TRBJ2-5; tentatively, D is TRBD2 (6 bases). The CDR3 loop spans 12 amino acids. V lost 7 bases, J lost 5 bases, and 11 bases lay in between. Germline CDR1 is LGHDT and CDR2 is YNNKEL (reference sequence). As DNA, the CDR3 is TGTGCCAGCATGCGGGAACTTGAGACCCAGTACTTC. Translation gives CASMRELETQYF.

The chain combines TRBV4-1 with TRBJ1-1; D not resolved. CDR1 MGHRA and CDR2 YSYEKL come from the germline V gene. The CDR3 has 15 residues. V lost 0 bases to trimming and J lost 0 bases, with 8 bases between them. CDR3 amino acids: CASSQEAGMNTEAFF. CDR3 coding DNA: TGCGCCAGCAGCCAAGAAGCGGGGATGAACACTGAAGCTTTCTTT.

J is TRBJ2-1 and V is TRBV27, with no clear D. CDR1 and CDR2 (germline): MNHEY, SMNVEV (reference sequence). The CDR3 runs 16 residues. The ends were cut back, 7 bases at V and 4 bases at J, with 20 bases in the middle. The DNA for the CDR3 is TGTGCCAGCACCGCACTGGCGGCTTGGCCTTACAATGAGCAGTTCTTC. It specifies CASTALAAWPYNEQFF.